Listed below are T cell receptor beta chains from one sample, sequenced in a study of circulating and synovial CD4+ cells in juvenile arthritis. Generated by immunoSEQ multiplex PCR, the TCRdb table keeps only in-frame clones and is missing some. In the table there are about 34,000 clones, nearly 97% of which are singletons. The sample taken for sequencing was CD4+ T cells from blood. Receptor source: a human donor with juvenile idiopathic arthritis. Each CDR3 is given with its conserved first and last residue. A D gene is named only where the DNA matches it firmly. Expanded clones are given a class, and other clones once, few, many or no size at all.

D gene,V gene,clone size,J gene,CDR3 DNA,CDR3 protein
TRBD1,TRBV4-2,-,TRBJ2-5,TGTGCCAGCAGCCGGACAGGGGAACCGGACCAAGAGACCCAGTACTTC,CASSRTGEPDQETQYF
TRBD2,TRBV27,-,TRBJ2-7,TGTGCCAGCAGTTTTGGCGGGAGGCTTGAGCAGTACTTC,CASSFGGRLEQYF
-,TRBV30,-,TRBJ2-7,TGTGCCTGGAGTAAGGGGGTACCCTACGAGCAGTACTTC,CAWSKGVPYEQYF
-,TRBV11-1,-,TRBJ2-5,TGTGCCAGCAGCCGCGGGCGGGAGACCCAGTACTTC,CASSRGRETQYF
-,TRBV28,-,TRBJ1-5,TGTGCCAGCAGTTTATTGGCGGCGGGGGGCAATCAGCCCCAGCATTTT,CASSLLAAGGNQPQHF
-,TRBV7-3,-,TRBJ2-1,TGTGCCAGCAGCTTAACGGTTCGCGCGGGACTTATCTACAATGAGCAGTTCTTC,CASSLTVRAGLIYNEQFF
TRBD1,TRBV4-1,-,TRBJ1-5,TGCGCCAGCAGCCCAGGGGCTGCGACAGGGCATCAGCCCCAGCATTTT,CASSPGAATGHQPQHF
TRBD1,TRBV5-6,-,TRBJ1-4,TGTGCCAGCAGCTTACCGGGACAGGGACCAAATGAAAAACTGTTTTTT,CASSLPGQGPNEKLFF
TRBD1,TRBV10-3,-,TRBJ1-2,TGTGCCATCAGTGGGACAGGGGTTCACACCTTC,CAISGTGVHTF
-,TRBV6-5,once,TRBJ1-3,TGTGCCACCAGGCTACCCTCTGGAAACACCATATATTTT,CATRLPSGNTIYF
TRBD1,TRBV11-3,-,TRBJ2-3,TGTGCCAGCAGCTTACAGGGGGCAGATACGCAGTATTTT,CASSLQGADTQYF
-,TRBV18,once,TRBJ1-5,TGTGCCAGCTCACCGCAGACAGGAGGCAATCAGCCCCAGCATTTT,CASSPQTGGNQPQHF
-,TRBV2,-,TRBJ1-5,TGTGCCAGCAGCCCCCAGGGGATTAGCAATCAGCCCCAGCATTTT,CASSPQGISNQPQHF
-,TRBV5-5,-,TRBJ2-3,TGTGCCAGCAGCTTGCAGGGGGATACGCAGTATTTT,CASSLQGDTQYF
TRBD1,TRBV19,-,TRBJ1-2,TGTGCCAGCCGGGACAGGCTTTGGTCGGACTATGGCTACACCTTC,CASRDRLWSDYGYTF
-,TRBV19,-,TRBJ2-3,TGTGCCAGTAGACGGTCGGGGGGCACAGATACGCAGTATTTT,CASRRSGGTDTQYF
TRBD2,TRBV20-1,-,TRBJ2-7,TGCAGTGGGCGGGAGTCCTACGAGCAGTACTTC,CSGRESYEQYF
-,TRBV6-1,-,TRBJ2-1,TGTGCCAGCGTTAAACGACAGAACAATGAGCAGTTCTTC,CASVKRQNNEQFF
TRBD1,TRBV5-1,-,TRBJ1-2,TGCGCCAGCAGCTCGGACAGGGGAGGCTACACCTTC,CASSSDRGGYTF
TRBD1,TRBV7-3,-,TRBJ1-2,TGTGCCAGCAGCCCAACAGGGGGCGGAGGGGATGGCTACACCTTC,CASSPTGGGGDGYTF
TRBD1,TRBV28,-,TRBJ2-6,TGTGCCAGCACCCACGAGGGGGCAGGGGCCAACGTCCTGACTTTC,CASTHEGAGANVLTF
-,TRBV7-9,-,TRBJ1-4,TGTGCCAGCAGCTTACAGGGTCTCAATGAAAAACTGTTTTTT,CASSLQGLNEKLFF
-,TRBV28,-,TRBJ2-7,TGTGCCAGCAGTTTACTAGGAGAGGGTTCGCACGAGCAGTACTTC,CASSLLGEGSHEQYF
-,TRBV7-9,-,TRBJ2-7,TGTGCCAGCAGCCGCGGGCCCGCCAACGAGCAGTACTTC,CASSRGPANEQYF
-,TRBV28,-,TRBJ2-1,TGTGCCAGCAGGTCAGGGGTCTACAATGAGCAGTTCTTC,CASRSGVYNEQFF
TRBD1,TRBV9,-,TRBJ1-2,TGTGCCAGCAGCGTAGAACACAGGGGGGGCTACACCTTC,CASSVEHRGGYTF
-,TRBV7-2,-,TRBJ2-7,TGTGCCAGCAGCTCCGGTAGAGAGCAGTACTTC,CASSSGREQYF
-,TRBV29-1,-,TRBJ1-1,TGCAGCGTTGTAAGGGGGGGGAACACTGAAGCTTTCTTT,CSVVRGGNTEAFF
-,TRBV7-9,-,TRBJ2-2,TGTGCCAGCAGCTTAGCGTACAGGAACACCGGGGAGCTGTTTTTT,CASSLAYRNTGELFF
-,TRBV7-9,-,TRBJ2-5,TGTGCCAGCAGCTTACTCCGCACTGAACAAGAGACCCAGTACTTC,CASSLLRTEQETQYF
-,TRBV27,-,TRBJ2-7,TGTGCCAGCAGTTTAGTAGGAGTGTCGGGTTACGAGCAGTACTTC,CASSLVGVSGYEQYF
TRBD2,TRBV30,-,TRBJ2-3,TGTGCCTGGAGTCGAGGTAACCGGCGGGGGGCGGATACGCAGTATTTT,CAWSRGNRRGADTQYF
-,TRBV7-2,-,TRBJ2-1,TGTGCCAGCAGCTTACAGGTAGCGGCCCATGAGCAGTTCTTC,CASSLQVAAHEQFF
TRBD2,TRBV10-3,-,TRBJ2-3,TGTGCCATCAGTGCAGCAGTAGGGCTAGCGGGGACAGATACGCAGTATTTT,CAISAAVGLAGTDTQYF
TRBD2,TRBV9,-,TRBJ2-7,TGTGCCAGCAGCGTAGGTCTAGCGGGAGTCTACGAGCAGTACTTC,CASSVGLAGVYEQYF
-,TRBV28,-,TRBJ2-2,TGTGCCAGCAGTTGGTCCAGCGCCGGGGAGCTGTTTTTT,CASSWSSAGELFF
-,TRBV5-1,-,TRBJ2-2,TGCGCCAGCAGCGCCGGGACTTCGAGCACCGGGGAGCTGTTTTTT,CASSAGTSSTGELFF
TRBD1,TRBV6-1,-,TRBJ1-2,TGTGCCAGCAGCACACAGGGGGCGCTTAGAAATGGCTACACCTTC,CASSTQGALRNGYTF
-,TRBV19,-,TRBJ1-1,TGTGCCAGTAGTATAATTGCGAAAGATCCGAACACTGAAGCTTTCTTT,CASSIIAKDPNTEAFF
-,TRBV7-9,-,TRBJ1-2,TGTGCCAGCAGCCCACCTAAGACAGCCTATGGCTACACCTTC,CASSPPKTAYGYTF
TRBD2,TRBV11-1,-,TRBJ2-3,TGTGCCAGCAGCTTACGGGGGGGCACAGATACGCAGTATTTT,CASSLRGGTDTQYF
TRBD1,TRBV11-2,-,TRBJ1-2,TGTGCCAGCAGCTTAGCAGGGGGCTATGGCTACACCTTC,CASSLAGGYGYTF
TRBD1,TRBV7-9,-,TRBJ2-7,TGTGCCAGCAGCTTAGGTTTGACAGGGGAGCAGTACTTC,CASSLGLTGEQYF
-,TRBV7-2,-,TRBJ1-2,TGTGCCAGCAGCTTAGGGGGCAGAGACTATGGCTACACCTTC,CASSLGGRDYGYTF
TRBD2,TRBV19,-,TRBJ2-7,TGTGCCAGTAGTACCCAGCGGGAGAGTTCCTACGAGCAGTACTTC,CASSTQRESSYEQYF